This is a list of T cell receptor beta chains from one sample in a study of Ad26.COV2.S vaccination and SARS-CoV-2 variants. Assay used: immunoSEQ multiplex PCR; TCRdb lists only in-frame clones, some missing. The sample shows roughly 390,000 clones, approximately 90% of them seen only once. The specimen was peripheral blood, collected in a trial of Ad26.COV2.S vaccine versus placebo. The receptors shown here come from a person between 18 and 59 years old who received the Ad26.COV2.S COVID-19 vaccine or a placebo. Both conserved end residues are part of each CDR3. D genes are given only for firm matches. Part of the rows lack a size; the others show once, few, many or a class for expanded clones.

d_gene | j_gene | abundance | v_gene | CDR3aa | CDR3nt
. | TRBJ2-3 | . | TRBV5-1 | CASSLGGTDTQYF | TGCGCCAGCAGCTTGGGGGGCACAGATACGCAGTATTTT
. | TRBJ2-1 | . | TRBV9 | CASSLSGGPSYNEQFF | TGTGCCAGCAGCCTTAGCGGTGGCCCCTCCTACAATGAGCAGTTCTTC
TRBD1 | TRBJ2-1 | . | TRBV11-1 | CASSLRQGSYNEQFF | TGTGCCAGCAGCCTTCGACAGGGCTCCTACAATGAGCAGTTCTTC
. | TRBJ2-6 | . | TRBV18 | CASSPLSGANVLTF | TGTGCCAGCTCTCCCCTATCTGGGGCCAACGTCCTGACTTTC
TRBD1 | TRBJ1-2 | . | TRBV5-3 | CARSQTGVSRGYTF | TGTGCCAGAAGCCAGACAGGGGTCTCTCGAGGCTACACCTTC
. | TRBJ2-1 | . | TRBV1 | CTTNGTSGGSSYNEQFF | TGCACCACCAACGGGACTAGCGGGGGGAGCTCCTACAATGAGCAGTTCTTC
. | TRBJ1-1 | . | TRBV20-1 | CSASQGAFF | TGCAGTGCTAGTCAGGGGGCTTTCTTT
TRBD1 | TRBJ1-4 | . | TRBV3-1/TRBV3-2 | CASSLLGGRGREKLFF | TGTGCCAGCAGCCTCCTCGGGGGAAGGGGGCGAGAAAAACTGTTTTTT
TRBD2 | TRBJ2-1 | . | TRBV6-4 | CASSVLAGAYNEQFF | TGTGCCAGCAGTGTCCTAGCGGGGGCCTACAATGAGCAGTTCTTC
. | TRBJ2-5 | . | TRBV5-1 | CASSLGGGQETQYF | TGCGCCAGCAGCTTGGGTGGGGGCCAAGAGACCCAGTACTTC
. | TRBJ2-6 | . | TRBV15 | CATRASGANVLTF | TGTGCCACCAGGGCCTCTGGGGCCAACGTCCTGACTTTC
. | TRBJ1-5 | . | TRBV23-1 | CASSPGHYSNQPQHF | TGCGCCAGCAGTCCGGGACACTATAGCAATCAGCCCCAGCATTTT
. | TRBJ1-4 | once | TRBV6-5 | CASSSAATGGEKLFF | TGTGCCAGCAGCTCTGCTGCGACAGGTGGTGAAAAACTGTTTTTT
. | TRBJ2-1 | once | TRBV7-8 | CASSRGGYNEQFF | TGTGCCAGCAGCAGGGGGGGCTACAATGAGCAGTTCTTC
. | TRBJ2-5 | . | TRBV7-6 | CASSQESGVWGTQYF | TGTGCCAGCAGCCAGGAGTCGGGGGTATGGGGGACCCAGTACTTC
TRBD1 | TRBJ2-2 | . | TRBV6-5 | CAVKHRDRGPGELFF | TGTGCCGTAAAGCACCGGGACAGGGGGCCCGGGGAGCTGTTTTTT
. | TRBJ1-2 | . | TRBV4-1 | CASSQDREEGYTF | TGCGCCAGCAGCCAAGATAGGGAGGAAGGCTACACCTTC
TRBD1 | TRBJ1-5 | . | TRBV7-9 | CASNYGTGVDQPQHF | TGTGCCAGCAACTATGGGACAGGGGTTGATCAGCCCCAGCATTTT
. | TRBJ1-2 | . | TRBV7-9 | CASSLPGGGGYTF | TGTGCCAGCAGCCTCCCGGGGGGTGGTGGCTACACCTTC
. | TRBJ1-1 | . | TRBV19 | CASSIDLNTEAFF | TGTGCCAGTAGTATAGACCTGAACACTGAAGCTTTCTTT
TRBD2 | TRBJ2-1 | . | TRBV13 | CASSLGLAGGNEQFF | TGTGCCAGCAGCTTAGGACTAGCGGGGGGGAATGAGCAGTTCTTC
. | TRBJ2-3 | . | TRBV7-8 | CASSNLQGFAQYF | TGTGCCAGCAGCAATCTCCAGGGTTTCGCGCAGTATTTT
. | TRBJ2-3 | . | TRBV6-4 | CASSDSWDGSSTDTQYF | TGTGCCAGCAGTGACTCTTGGGACGGATCTAGCACAGATACGCAGTATTTT
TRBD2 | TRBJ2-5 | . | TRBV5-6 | CASSSDGLAGGSETQYF | TGTGCCAGCAGCTCAGATGGACTAGCGGGGGGGTCCGAGACCCAGTACTTC
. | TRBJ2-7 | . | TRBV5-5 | CASTAVTREKNEQYF | TGTGCCAGCACCGCCGTTACGAGGGAAAAAAACGAGCAGTACTTC
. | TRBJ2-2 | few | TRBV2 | CASSEKGTGELFF | TGTGCCAGCAGTGAAAAAGGCACCGGGGAGCTGTTTTTT
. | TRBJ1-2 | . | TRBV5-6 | CASSLSPQGSYTF | TGTGCCAGCAGCTTGAGTCCGCAGGGTTCCTACACCTTC
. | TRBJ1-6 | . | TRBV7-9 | CASSFGGSPLHF | TGTGCCAGCAGCTTCGGAGGTTCACCCCTCCACTTT
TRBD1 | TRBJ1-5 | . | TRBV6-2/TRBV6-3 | CASSPDRALSNQPQHF | TGTGCCAGCAGCCCCGACAGGGCTCTTAGCAATCAGCCCCAGCATTTT
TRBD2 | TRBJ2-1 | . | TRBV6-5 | CASSLAGGNNEQFF | TGTGCCAGCAGTTTAGCGGGGGGCAACAATGAGCAGTTCTTC
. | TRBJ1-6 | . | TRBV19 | CASSARDSYNSPLHF | TGTGCCAGTAGTGCCCGGGACTCCTATAATTCACCCCTCCACTTT
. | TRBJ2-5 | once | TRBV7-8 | CASRRTGGTETQYF | TGTGCCAGCAGACGGACCGGGGGTACAGAGACCCAGTACTTC
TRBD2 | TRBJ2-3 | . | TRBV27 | CASSFPGGSTDTQYF | TGTGCCAGCAGTTTCCCGGGGGGATCCACAGATACGCAGTATTTT
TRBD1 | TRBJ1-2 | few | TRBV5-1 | CASSGDSNYGYTF | TGCGCCAGCAGCGGGGACAGTAACTATGGCTACACCTTC
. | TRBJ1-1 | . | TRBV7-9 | CASSLDQTEAFF | TGTGCCAGCAGCTTAGACCAAACTGAAGCTTTCTTT
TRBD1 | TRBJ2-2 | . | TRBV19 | CASSIRGGDGELFF | TGTGCCAGTAGTATTAGAGGGGGCGACGGGGAGCTGTTTTTT
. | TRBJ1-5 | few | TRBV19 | CASSIISGQEKPQHF | TGTGCCAGTAGTATAATCTCGGGCCAGGAGAAACCCCAGCATTTT
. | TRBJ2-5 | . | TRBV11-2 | CASSFAGRETQYF | TGTGCCAGCAGCTTCGCAGGGAGGGAGACCCAGTACTTC
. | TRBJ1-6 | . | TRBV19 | CASSIGAANFYNSPLHF | TGTGCCAGTAGTATTGGCGCAGCAAACTTCTATAATTCACCCCTCCACTTT
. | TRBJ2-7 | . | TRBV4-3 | CASSQDQALAGSEQYF | TGCGCCAGCAGCCAAGATCAAGCGCTAGCTGGGAGCGAGCAGTACTTC
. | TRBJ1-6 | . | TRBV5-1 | CASSLAGRSPLHF | TGCGCCAGCAGCTTGGCTGGGAGGTCACCCCTCCACTTT
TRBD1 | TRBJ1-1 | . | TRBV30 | CAWGVGTAMNTEAFF | TGTGCCTGGGGGGTGGGGACAGCCATGAACACTGAAGCTTTCTTT
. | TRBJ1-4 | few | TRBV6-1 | CASSEGGTPEKLFF | TGTGCCAGCAGTGAAGGTGGGACACCGGAAAAACTGTTTTTT
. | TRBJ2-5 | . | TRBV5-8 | CASSPVETQYF | TGTGCCAGCAGCCCGGTCGAGACCCAGTACTTC
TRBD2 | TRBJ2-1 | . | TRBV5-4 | CASSVWTLRGVSYNEQFF | TGTGCCAGCAGCGTATGGACTTTGCGGGGGGTATCCTACAATGAGCAGTTCTTC
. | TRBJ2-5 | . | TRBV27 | CASSRQYQETQYF | TGTGCCAGCAGTAGACAGTACCAAGAGACCCAGTACTTC
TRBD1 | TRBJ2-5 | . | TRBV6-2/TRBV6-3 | CASSWTGGEETQYF | TGTGCCAGCAGTTGGACAGGGGGCGAGGAGACCCAGTACTTC
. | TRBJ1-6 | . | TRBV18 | CATSDLPYNSPLHF | TGTGCCACCAGTGACCTGCCCTATAATTCACCCCTCCACTTT
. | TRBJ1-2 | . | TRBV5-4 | CASSLRQGDGYTF | TGTGCCAGCAGCTTGAGGCAGGGAGATGGCTACACCTTC
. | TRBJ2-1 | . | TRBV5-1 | CASSLVASSYNEQFF | TGCGCCAGCAGCTTGGTGGCCAGTTCCTACAATGAGCAGTTCTTC
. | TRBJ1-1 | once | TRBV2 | CASSAYGPNGAFF | TGTGCCAGCAGTGCTTACGGCCCAAACGGTGCTTTCTTT
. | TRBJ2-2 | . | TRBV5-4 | CASSLWGQGNGELFF | TGTGCCAGCAGCTTATGGGGGCAGGGTAACGGGGAGCTGTTTTTT
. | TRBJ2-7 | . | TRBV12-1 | CASTGQGDNEQYF | TGTGCCAGCACGGGACAGGGGGATAACGAGCAGTACTTC
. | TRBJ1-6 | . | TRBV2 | CASSDFPQRGGSSYNSPLHF | TGTGCCAGCAGCGATTTTCCCCAGCGTGGGGGTAGCTCCTATAATTCACCCCTCCACTTT
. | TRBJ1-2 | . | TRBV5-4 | CASSSDAGGYTF | TGTGCCAGCAGCTCGGACGCAGGGGGCTACACCTTC
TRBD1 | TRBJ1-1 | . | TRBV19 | CASINRTSRGAFF | TGTGCCAGTATCAACCGGACATCCAGGGGGGCTTTCTTT
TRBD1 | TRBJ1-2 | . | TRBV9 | CASSVDGDRGQDGYTF | TGTGCCAGCAGCGTAGATGGTGACAGGGGGCAAGATGGCTACACCTTC
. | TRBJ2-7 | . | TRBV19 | CASSTQGSGYEQYF | TGTGCCAGTAGTACCCAGGGGTCCGGCTACGAGCAGTACTTC
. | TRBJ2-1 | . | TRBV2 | CASTPSYNEQFF | TGTGCCAGCACCCCATCGTACAATGAGCAGTTCTTC